A selection of T cell receptor beta chains follows, all from one sample in a study of blood T cells in healthy people across ages. TCRdb itself ran the 5' RACE reads through MiXCR, one entry per CDR3 protein. Of about a million distinct CDR3 sequences in the sample, 40% to 60% were seen once. The sequenced material came from blood. Receptors originate from a man aged 30 to 39 in good health. CDR3s include the opening cysteine and the closing phenylalanine or tryptophan. The order of the fields is CDR3 protein, CDR3 DNA, D gene, V gene, J gene, clone size. A D gene is named only where the DNA matches it firmly. The size of a clone is reported for some rows only, either as once, few or many, or as a class for expanded clones.

CDR3 protein: CASSLLWGAGGYTF; CDR3 DNA: TGTGCCAGCAGTTTACTATGGGGGGCTGGAGGCTACACCTTC; D gene: .; V gene: TRBV12-3/TRBV12-4; J gene: TRBJ1-2; clone size: .
CDR3 protein: CASSLIPRANYGYTF; CDR3 DNA: TGTGCCAGCAGTTTGATCCCTAGGGCTAACTATGGCTACACCTTC; D gene: .; V gene: TRBV28; J gene: TRBJ1-2; clone size: .
CDR3 protein: CASSQQGGRGSYEQYF; CDR3 DNA: TGTGCCAGCAGCCAACAAGGCGGCAGGGGCTCCTACGAGCAGTACTTC; D gene: .; V gene: TRBV3-1; J gene: TRBJ2-7; clone size: .
CDR3 protein: CASMPQGGYGYTF; CDR3 DNA: TGTGCCAGCATGCCGCAGGGAGGCTATGGCTACACCTTC; D gene: .; V gene: TRBV2; J gene: TRBJ1-2; clone size: few
CDR3 protein: CSVEEEGARKLFF; CDR3 DNA: TGCAGCGTTGAGGAGGAGGGGGCAAGAAAACTGTTTTTT; D gene: TRBD1; V gene: TRBV29-1; J gene: TRBJ1-4; clone size: .
CDR3 protein: CSARMAEGVNGYTF; CDR3 DNA: TGCAGTGCTAGAATGGCAGAGGGGGTGAACGGCTACACCTTC; D gene: .; V gene: TRBV20-1; J gene: TRBJ1-2; clone size: .
CDR3 protein: CAISDNNSYEQYF; CDR3 DNA: TGTGCCATCAGTGATAACAACTCCTACGAGCAGTACTTC; D gene: .; V gene: TRBV10-3; J gene: TRBJ2-7; clone size: few
CDR3 protein: CASRLSSGPHNEQYF; CDR3 DNA: TGCGCCAGCAGACTATCCTCCGGGCCACACAATGAGCAGTACTTC; D gene: .; V gene: TRBV5-1; J gene: TRBJ2-7; clone size: .
CDR3 protein: CASSLVAVNEQYF; CDR3 DNA: TGTGCCAGCAGCTTAGTGGCCGTAAACGAGCAGTACTTC; D gene: .; V gene: TRBV7-8; J gene: TRBJ2-7; clone size: .
CDR3 protein: CASSQDQARVYEQYF; CDR3 DNA: TGTGCCAGCAGCCAAGATCAAGCCAGGGTCTACGAGCAGTACTTC; D gene: .; V gene: TRBV14; J gene: TRBJ2-7; clone size: .
CDR3 protein: CASSTTGQGAGQPQHF; CDR3 DNA: TGTGCCAGCAGTACCACCGGACAGGGGGCCGGACAGCCCCAGCATTTT; D gene: TRBD1; V gene: TRBV6-6; J gene: TRBJ1-5; clone size: .
CDR3 protein: CASSSPNLRGEQFF; CDR3 DNA: TGTGCCAGCAGTTCCCCCAATCTGCGAGGTGAGCAGTTCTTC; D gene: .; V gene: TRBV6-2/TRBV6-3; J gene: TRBJ2-1; clone size: .
CDR3 protein: CASTNAGRAYEQYF; CDR3 DNA: TGTGCCAGCACCAACGCGGGGAGAGCTTACGAGCAGTACTTC; D gene: .; V gene: TRBV6-1; J gene: TRBJ2-7; clone size: few
CDR3 protein: CASSVERGKSYEQYF; CDR3 DNA: TGTGCCAGCAGTGTGGAGCGGGGGAAGTCCTACGAGCAGTACTTC; D gene: TRBD2; V gene: TRBV25-1; J gene: TRBJ2-7; clone size: .
CDR3 protein: CASSSDRGNLIYEQYF; CDR3 DNA: TGTGCCAGCAGTTCCGACAGGGGAAATCTTATCTACGAGCAGTACTTC; D gene: TRBD1; V gene: TRBV6-5; J gene: TRBJ2-7; clone size: few
CDR3 protein: CSVEDRGHYGYTF; CDR3 DNA: TGCAGCGTTGAGGACAGGGGGCACTATGGCTACACCTTC; D gene: TRBD1; V gene: TRBV29-1; J gene: TRBJ1-2; clone size: .
CDR3 protein: CASSQDYRGVGDSGANVLTF; CDR3 DNA: TGCGCCAGCAGCCAAGACTACAGGGGCGTGGGTGACTCTGGGGCCAACGTCCTGACTTTC; D gene: TRBD1; V gene: TRBV4-3; J gene: TRBJ2-6; clone size: many
CDR3 protein: CSVEARLRNTEAFF; CDR3 DNA: TGCAGCGTTGAAGCGCGGTTACGGAACACTGAAGCTTTCTTT; D gene: .; V gene: TRBV29-1; J gene: TRBJ1-1; clone size: few
CDR3 protein: CASSRPDYSSTDTQYF; CDR3 DNA: TGTGCCAGCAGCAGGCCGGACTATTCTTCCACAGATACGCAGTATTTT; D gene: .; V gene: TRBV28; J gene: TRBJ2-3; clone size: few
CDR3 protein: CASSQDLRTSGSDTQYF; CDR3 DNA: TGTGCCAGCAGCCAAGATTTAAGGACTAGCGGCTCAGATACGCAGTATTTT; D gene: TRBD2; V gene: TRBV4-2; J gene: TRBJ2-3; clone size: few
CDR3 protein: CASSFTSGGSYNEQFF; CDR3 DNA: TGCGCCAGCAGCTTCACTAGCGGGGGGTCCTACAATGAGCAGTTCTTC; D gene: TRBD2; V gene: TRBV5-1; J gene: TRBJ2-1; clone size: .
CDR3 protein: CASMREGGTEAFF; CDR3 DNA: TGTGCCAGCATGAGGGAGGGGGGCACTGAAGCTTTCTTT; D gene: .; V gene: TRBV4-2; J gene: TRBJ1-1; clone size: many
CDR3 protein: CASLGTGTEKLFF; CDR3 DNA: TGTGCCAGCCTCGGGACAGGGACTGAAAAACTGTTTTTT; D gene: TRBD1; V gene: TRBV28; J gene: TRBJ1-4; clone size: few
CDR3 protein: CSASKDGYTF; CDR3 DNA: TGCAGTGCCTCGAAGGATGGCTACACCTTC; D gene: .; V gene: TRBV20-1; J gene: TRBJ1-2; clone size: .
CDR3 protein: CASSPRLEKLFF; CDR3 DNA: TGTGCCAGCAGCCCTCGGCTTGAAAAACTGTTTTTT; D gene: .; V gene: TRBV7-9; J gene: TRBJ1-4; clone size: once
CDR3 protein: CATSDSDRVREQFF; CDR3 DNA: TGTGCCACCAGTGATTCGGACAGGGTGAGGGAGCAGTTCTTC; D gene: TRBD1; V gene: TRBV24-1; J gene: TRBJ2-1; clone size: many
CDR3 protein: CASSLSGTVPSEQYF; CDR3 DNA: TGTGCCAGCAGCTTAAGTGGGACAGTCCCGTCCGAGCAGTACTTC; D gene: TRBD1; V gene: TRBV7-2; J gene: TRBJ2-7; clone size: .
CDR3 protein: CASGLMNTEAFF; CDR3 DNA: TGTGCCAGCGGACTGATGAACACTGAAGCTTTCTTT; D gene: .; V gene: TRBV2; J gene: TRBJ1-1; clone size: .
CDR3 protein: CASSRVFKADTQYF; CDR3 DNA: TGTGCCAGCAGCCGGGTCTTTAAGGCAGATACGCAGTATTTT; D gene: .; V gene: TRBV7-2; J gene: TRBJ2-3; clone size: .
CDR3 protein: CASDSGSGNQPQHF; CDR3 DNA: TGTGCCAGTGATTCAGGGAGCGGGAATCAGCCCCAGCATTTT; D gene: .; V gene: TRBV7-2; J gene: TRBJ1-5; clone size: .
CDR3 protein: CATSRDRLLQGGGYTF; CDR3 DNA: TGTGCCACCAGCAGAGATCGTCTCCTACAGGGCGGCGGCTACACCTTC; D gene: .; V gene: TRBV15; J gene: TRBJ1-2; clone size: many
CDR3 protein: CATSRDTEYNEQFF; CDR3 DNA: TGTGCCACCAGCAGAGATACGGAATACAATGAGCAGTTCTTC; D gene: .; V gene: TRBV15; J gene: TRBJ2-1; clone size: .
CDR3 protein: CSVDRRQETQYF; CDR3 DNA: TGCAGCGTTGACCGGCGGCAAGAGACCCAGTACTTC; D gene: .; V gene: TRBV29-1; J gene: TRBJ2-5; clone size: few
CDR3 protein: CSVEGPEIDTQYF; CDR3 DNA: TGCAGCGTTGAAGGCCCCGAGATTGATACGCAGTATTTT; D gene: .; V gene: TRBV29-1; J gene: TRBJ2-3; clone size: .
CDR3 protein: CSARTLAAGRTDTQYF; CDR3 DNA: TGCAGTGCTAGAACTTTAGCAGCGGGCCGCACAGATACGCAGTATTTT; D gene: .; V gene: TRBV20-1; J gene: TRBJ2-3; clone size: .